The TCR beta chain under discussion was sequenced for a study of CD8+ T cells in alopecia areata. Study in general: Each day, treated patients took oral tofacitinib twice, at 5 to 10 mg per dose.

V was clipped by 3 bases and J by 5 bases; unmatched bases: 8. This CDR3 is built from 15 residues. Germline CDR1 and CDR2: MNHEY and SMNVEV (reference sequence). Extraction of RNA preceded its reverse transcription into cDNA, which served as the sequencing template. Profiled with immunoSEQ multiplex PCR; TCRdb holds only in-frame clones, not every one. Here the sample spans some 190,000 clones, less than 70% being singletons. Treatment in this sample: oral pan-JAK inhibitor, 5-10 mg twice daily. The material was CD4+ T cells sorted from blood, obtained between weeks 49 and 50, from a patient treated with tofacitinib. This clonotype originated in a human donor with alopecia areata. This chain connects TRBV27 to TRBJ1-2; 8 bases line up with TRBD1. CDR3: CASSFSPGTGYGYTF. The CDR3 nucleotides read TGTGCCAGCAGTTTCTCCCCTGGGACAGGATATGGCTACACCTTC.